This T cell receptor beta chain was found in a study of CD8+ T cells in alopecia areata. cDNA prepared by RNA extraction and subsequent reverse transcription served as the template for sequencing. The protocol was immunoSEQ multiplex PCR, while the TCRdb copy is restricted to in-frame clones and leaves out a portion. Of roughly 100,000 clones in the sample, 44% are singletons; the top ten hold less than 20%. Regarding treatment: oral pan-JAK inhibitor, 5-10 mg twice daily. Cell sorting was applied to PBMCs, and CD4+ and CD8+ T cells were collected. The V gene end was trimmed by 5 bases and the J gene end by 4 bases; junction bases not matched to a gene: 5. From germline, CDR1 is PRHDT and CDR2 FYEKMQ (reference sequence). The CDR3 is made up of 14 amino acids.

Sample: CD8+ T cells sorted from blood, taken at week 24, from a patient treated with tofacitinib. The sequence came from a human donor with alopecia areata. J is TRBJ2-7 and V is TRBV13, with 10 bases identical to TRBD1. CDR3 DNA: TGTGCCAGCAGCCTGACAGGGGGCGGGTACGAGCAGTACTTC. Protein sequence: CASSLTGGGYEQYF.